The clone carrying this T cell receptor beta chain was counted a few times. In this CDR3 the conserved last residue, phenylalanine or tryptophan, is missing, so a read error is likely. The data were obtained in a study of regulatory T cells in long-lasting Graves disease. The time point denotes: newly diagnosed GD, antithyroid drugs for less than 3 months. PBMC-derived RNA was used for the TCR library. Combining iRepertoire HTBI primers with Arm-PCR of CDR3 regions, the authors built TCR beta libraries. TCRdb passed the multiplex PCR reads through MiXCR, listing each CDR3 protein once. This sample has around 400,000 distinct CDR3 sequences, with roughly a sixth found just once. V was clipped by 6 bases and J by 7 bases, with 13 bases between them. The CDR3 contains 12 residues. Germline CDR1 and CDR2: DFQATT and SNEGSKA (reference sequence).

The source is a female donor with Graves disease. This sequence joins TRBV20-1 and TRBJ1-5, with a tentative D call TRBD1 (6 bases). Here the sequenced sample was peripheral blood mononuclear cells (PBMCs), taken at new diagnosis, from a patient treated with antithyroid drugs. CDR3 protein: CSARGGGQPQHL. CDR3 nucleotides: TGCAGTGCGAGGGGGGGTGGCCAGCCCCAGCATCTT.